This section outlines one T cell receptor beta chain sequence together with its context. Germline CDR1 is SGHRS and CDR2 is YFSETQ. The CDR3 contains 15 residues. Germline trimming cut 3 bases from V and 5 bases from J; bases unmatched to any gene: 6. Libraries were prepared by immunoSEQ multiplex PCR; TCRdb keeps only in-frame clonotypes and omits some of them. The repertoire holds some 68,000 clones, roughly 93% seen once, with approximately 4.4% in the top ten. The clonotype comes from a man aged 40-50 years with rheumatoid arthritis. The sample consisted of PBMCs. The chain employs TRBV5-1 and TRBJ2-7, with 12 bases lining up with TRBD1. Written as DNA, the CDR3 is TGCGCCAGCAGCTCGCCCTGGGACAGGGGGCACGAGCAGTACTTC. This translates into CASSSPWDRGHEQYF. The entire variable domain, with the rest obtained from reference TRBV5-1 and TRBJ2-7, is as follows: KAGVTQTPRYLIKTRGQQVTLSCSPISGHRSVSWYQQTPGQGLQFLFEYFSETQRNKGNFPGRFSGRQFSNSRSEMNVSTLELGDSALYLCASSSPWDRGHEQYFGPGTRLTVT.